The 6 T cell receptor beta chains below were found in one sample sequenced in a study of blood T cell repertoires in COVID-19. TCRdb keeps only in-frame clones here, not all; method: immunoSEQ multiplex PCR. The table lists about 120,000 clones, about 83% of them singletons. Sequenced input: peripheral blood. These receptors all stem from a man in his sixties with acute or convalescent COVID-19.

The chain uses TRBV25-1 and TRBJ2-7; 7 nucleotides align to TRBD1. CDR3 length: 16 amino acids. Germline V lookup: CDR1 MGHDK, CDR2 SYGVNS. Germline trimming cut 5 bases from V and 2 bases from J; bases unmatched to any gene: 12. The CDR3 sequence is CASSTTPGTATYEQYF. Here the CDR3 DNA reads TGTGCCAGCAGTACAACTCCCGGGACAGCAACCTACGAGCAGTACTTC.

The V and J genes are TRBV29-1 and TRBJ1-2; D may be TRBD1 (5 bases). Trimming left V 5 bases short and J 7 bases short, with 14 bases between. Germline loops: CDR1 SQVTM, CDR2 ANQGSEA. The length of the CDR3 is 12 residues. This CDR3 reads CSVRQYPLGYTF. CDR3 coding DNA: TGCAGCGTTAGACAGTATCCCCTTGGCTACACCTTC.

J is TRBJ2-7 and V is TRBV29-1, with 8 nucleotides matching TRBD1. Trimming cost V 8 bases and J 3 bases; bases outside gene matches: 9. The CDR3 length is 13 residues. Germline-derived CDR1 and CDR2 are SQVTM and ANQGSEA. The CDR3 DNA is TGCAGCATAGGGACAGGAGAGATCTACGAGCAGTACTTC. Its protein is CSIGTGEIYEQYF.

The chain combines TRBV10-3 with TRBJ2-1; the D gene is possibly TRBD1 (6 bases). CDR1 and CDR2 from the germline V gene are ENHRY and SYGVKD. With 3 bases removed from V and 6 bases from J, the gap between germline ends came to 12 bases. The CDR3 contains 14 residues. This CDR3 reads CAISEWDKFNEQFF. The CDR3 DNA reads as TGTGCCATCAGTGAATGGGACAAGTTCAATGAGCAGTTCTTC.

This clone appeared a few times. This chain links TRBV19 with TRBJ1-5; D perhaps matches TRBD1 (5 bases). The CDR3 consists of 14 residues. V was pared by 5 bases and J by 7 bases, with 15 bases between. Germline CDR1 is LNHDA and CDR2 is SQIVND (reference sequence). The CDR3 loop reads CASSFLGVDQPQHF. The CDR3 DNA is TGTGCCAGTAGTTTTTTAGGGGTTGACCAGCCCCAGCATTTT.

The rearrangement links TRBV6-2 or TRBV6-3 to TRBJ2-1; TRBD2 matches 7 bases. The V and J ends lost 2 bases and 7 bases, in that order; junction bases with no gene match: 5. CDR1 is MNHEY, CDR2 SVGEGT, per germline. The CDR3 loop spans 14 amino acids. The CDR3 loop reads CASSYGGRGNEQFF. The CDR3 bases are TGTGCCAGCAGTTACGGCGGGAGAGGAAATGAGCAGTTCTTC.